This is a list of T cell receptor beta chains from one sample in a study of CD8 T cells in ankylosing spondylitis. MiXCR, run by TCRdb on the 5' RACE reads, gives a single entry per CDR3 protein. The data show roughly 260,000 distinct CDR3 sequences, with 20% seen just once and around 7.8% held by the top ten. What was sequenced was blood, either unsorted or a sorted T cell fraction (not recorded which). These receptors all come from a male donor with ankylosing spondylitis or in good health (not recorded which). CDR3s include the opening cysteine and the closing phenylalanine or tryptophan. Fields, in order: V gene, J gene, D gene, clone size, CDR3 protein, CDR3 DNA. The D gene is left open where the match is weak. Where a row states a size, it is once, few, many or the class of an expanded clone; other rows omit it.

>TRBV20-1|TRBJ2-1|TRBD2|NA
CSARGLAGTYEQFF
TGCAGTGCTAGAGGCCTAGCGGGAACGTATGAGCAGTTCTTC
>TRBV9|TRBJ2-3|TRBD2|many
CASSVAREGADTQYF
TGTGCCAGCAGCGTAGCACGGGAGGGCGCAGATACGCAGTATTTT
>TRBV6-1|TRBJ1-2|NA|NA
CASSPGPYSPTYGYTF
TGTGCCAGCAGTCCGGGTCCTTACTCGCCTACTTATGGCTACACCTTC
>TRBV5-1|TRBJ1-2|NA|many
CASSLAGAANYGYTF
TGCGCCAGCAGCTTGGCCGGGGCAGCTAACTATGGCTACACCTTC
>TRBV5-1|TRBJ2-1|TRBD1|few
CANSGQGNEQFF
TGCGCCAACAGCGGACAGGGTAATGAGCAGTTCTTC
>TRBV27|TRBJ2-3|TRBD2|NA
CASSLIGGTSGVGTQYF
TGTGCCAGCAGTTTAATAGGGGGGACTAGCGGGGTGGGTACGCAGTATTTT
>TRBV6-5|TRBJ2-1|TRBD2|NA
CASSYSTGGPYNEQFF
TGTGCCAGCAGTTACTCGACGGGGGGTCCCTACAATGAGCAGTTCTTC
>TRBV29-1|TRBJ1-1|NA|many
CSVSGGMNTEAFF
TGCAGCGTTTCCGGGGGCATGAACACTGAAGCTTTCTTT
>TRBV30|TRBJ2-2|NA|NA
CAWSGGSGVGTGELFF
TGTGCCTGGAGTGGAGGCTCGGGCGTCGGCACCGGGGAGCTGTTTTTT
>TRBV10-2|TRBJ1-5|TRBD1|many
CASKTGGLGQPQHF
TGCGCCAGCAAAACAGGGGGCTTGGGTCAGCCCCAGCATTTT
>TRBV7-6|TRBJ1-1|TRBD1|many
CASSLGQGASESFF
TGTGCCAGCAGCTTGGGACAGGGGGCCTCTGAATCTTTCTTT
>TRBV11-2|TRBJ2-2|TRBD2|NA
CASSLVGGDYTGELFF
TGTGCCAGCAGCTTAGTTGGGGGGGATTACACCGGGGAGCTGTTTTTT
>TRBV9|TRBJ2-2|TRBD2|few
CASRRGDANTGELFF
TGTGCCAGCAGGCGGGGGGACGCGAACACCGGGGAGCTGTTTTTT
>TRBV7-3|TRBJ2-3|NA|NA
CASSPIQAISTDTQYF
TGTGCCAGCAGCCCAATACAGGCGATTAGCACAGATACGCAGTATTTT
>TRBV12-3/TRBV12-4|TRBJ2-3|NA|few
CASRPTGFTDTQYF
TGTGCCAGCAGACCCACAGGGTTCACAGATACGCAGTATTTT
>TRBV5-1|TRBJ1-2|TRBD1|NA
CASSLRTGGARANYGYTF
TGCGCCAGCAGCCTCAGGACAGGGGGCGCCCGCGCTAACTATGGCTACACCTTC
>TRBV5-1|TRBJ2-2|TRBD2|NA
CASSPGPLAGDTGELFF
TGCGCCAGCAGCCCAGGGCCACTAGCGGGGGATACCGGGGAGCTGTTTTTT
>TRBV3-1|TRBJ1-4|NA|NA
CASSQNSVQNEKLFF
TGTGCCAGCAGCCAAAACAGCGTTCAGAATGAAAAACTGTTTTTT
>TRBV5-6|TRBJ2-1|TRBD1|NA
CASSLQGNSYNEQFF
TGTGCCAGCAGCCTACAGGGGAACTCCTACAATGAGCAGTTCTTC
>TRBV12-3/TRBV12-4|TRBJ1-2|TRBD1|NA
CASSLRGTVYGYTF
TGTGCCAGCAGTTTAAGGGGGACAGTTTATGGCTACACCTTC
>TRBV19|TRBJ2-1|NA|medium-sized
CASRPLHYNADEQFF
TGTGCCAGTAGGCCGCTACACTACAATGCTGATGAGCAGTTCTTC
>TRBV9|TRBJ2-1|TRBD2|NA
CASSGGTSVYNEQFF
TGTGCCAGCAGCGGGGGGACTAGCGTCTACAATGAGCAGTTCTTC
>TRBV12-3/TRBV12-4|TRBJ1-4|TRBD1|NA
CASSGTGGLTNEKLFF
TGTGCCAGCAGTGGGACAGGGGGACTGACTAATGAAAAACTGTTTTTT
>TRBV25-1|TRBJ2-5|TRBD1|few
CASSQTGMETQYF
TGTGCCAGCAGTCAGACAGGGATGGAGACCCAGTACTTC
>TRBV6-1|TRBJ2-3|NA|NA
CASTLSTTDTQYF
TGTGCCAGCACTCTCTCCACAACAGATACGCAGTATTTT
>TRBV12-1|TRBJ2-3|NA|few
CASSPFGVTQYF
TGTGCCAGCAGCCCCTTTGGTGTTACGCAGTATTTT
>TRBV7-2|TRBJ2-4|NA|NA
CASSLEVRGIQYF
TGTGCCAGCAGCTTAGAAGTCCGTGGCATTCAGTACTTC
>TRBV6-1|TRBJ2-1|TRBD1|few
CASRGGQVVINEQFF
TGTGCCAGCAGAGGAGGACAGGTGGTTATCAATGAGCAGTTCTTC
>TRBV7-9|TRBJ2-3|NA|NA
CASSLGLGGIYTQYF
TGTGCCAGCAGCCTTGGACTAGGGGGGATTTATACGCAGTATTTT
>TRBV12-2|TRBJ1-2|NA|NA
CASRPRQGAAGYTF
TGTGCAAGTCGCCCCCGACAGGGGGCGGCTGGCTACACCTTC
>TRBV12-3/TRBV12-4|TRBJ2-5|NA|many
CASSLTRNQETQYF
TGTGCCAGCAGTTTAACAAGGAACCAAGAGACCCAGTACTTC
>TRBV12-3/TRBV12-4|TRBJ2-2|NA|few
CASSFRRDHTGELFF
TGTGCCAGCAGTTTTCGGCGGGACCACACCGGGGAGCTGTTTTTT
>TRBV5-1|TRBJ2-2|TRBD1|NA
CASSLQGVTGELFF
TGCGCCAGCAGCTTGCAGGGGGTTACCGGGGAGCTGTTTTTT
>TRBV7-9|TRBJ2-2|NA|NA
CASSFLTPRGTGELFF
TGTGCCAGCAGCTTTCTGACACCGCGGGGCACCGGGGAGCTGTTTTTT
>TRBV7-8|TRBJ2-1|NA|NA
CASSPMRRGPYNEQFF
TGTGCCAGCAGCCCGATGCGGAGAGGGCCCTACAATGAGCAGTTCTTC
>TRBV29-1|TRBJ2-1|NA|NA
CSVGTYNEQFF
TGCAGCGTTGGCACTTACAATGAGCAGTTCTTC
>TRBV20-1|TRBJ2-1|NA|NA
CSARSRDNNEQFF
TGCAGTGCTAGATCCCGGGACAACAATGAGCAGTTCTTC
>TRBV15|TRBJ1-5|NA|few
CATSRQDRGSFQPQHF
TGTGCCACCAGCAGACAGGACAGAGGGTCATTCCAGCCCCAGCATTTT
>TRBV15|TRBJ2-3|NA|NA
CATSRGGPTAVQYF
TGTGCCACCAGCAGAGGGGGGCCCACCGCTGTGCAGTATTTT
>TRBV20-1|TRBJ2-3|NA|many
CSAGVGLTSTDTQYF
TGCAGTGCAGGAGTCGGACTGACTAGCACAGATACGCAGTATTTT
>TRBV15|TRBJ2-5|NA|many
CATSRNARGGQETQYF
TGTGCCACCAGCCGGAACGCGCGGGGCGGACAAGAGACCCAGTACTTC
>TRBV5-6|TRBJ2-1|TRBD2|NA
CASSVRTSGKTYNEQFF
TGTGCCAGCAGCGTCCGGACTAGCGGGAAAACTTACAATGAGCAGTTCTTC
>TRBV6-1|TRBJ1-2|NA|few
CASSELVVAYGYTF
TGTGCCAGCAGTGAACTGGTTGTAGCGTATGGCTACACCTTC
>TRBV23-1|TRBJ2-5|NA|NA
CASRGREETQYF
TGCGCCAGCAGGGGCCGGGAAGAGACCCAGTACTTC
>TRBV29-1|TRBJ1-2|NA|many
CSVVQNYGYTF
TGCAGCGTTGTTCAGAACTATGGCTACACCTTC
>TRBV6-5|TRBJ2-3|NA|few
CASSYDGSRGTDTQYF
TGTGCCAGCAGTTACGACGGCTCCCGGGGCACAGATACGCAGTATTTT
>TRBV24-1|TRBJ2-5|TRBD1|NA
CATSGTGWETQYF
TGTGCCACCTCTGGGACAGGGTGGGAGACCCAGTACTTC
>TRBV3-1|TRBJ2-2|NA|NA
CASSQEPHTGELFF
TGTGCCAGCAGCCAAGAGCCTCACACCGGGGAGCTGTTTTTT